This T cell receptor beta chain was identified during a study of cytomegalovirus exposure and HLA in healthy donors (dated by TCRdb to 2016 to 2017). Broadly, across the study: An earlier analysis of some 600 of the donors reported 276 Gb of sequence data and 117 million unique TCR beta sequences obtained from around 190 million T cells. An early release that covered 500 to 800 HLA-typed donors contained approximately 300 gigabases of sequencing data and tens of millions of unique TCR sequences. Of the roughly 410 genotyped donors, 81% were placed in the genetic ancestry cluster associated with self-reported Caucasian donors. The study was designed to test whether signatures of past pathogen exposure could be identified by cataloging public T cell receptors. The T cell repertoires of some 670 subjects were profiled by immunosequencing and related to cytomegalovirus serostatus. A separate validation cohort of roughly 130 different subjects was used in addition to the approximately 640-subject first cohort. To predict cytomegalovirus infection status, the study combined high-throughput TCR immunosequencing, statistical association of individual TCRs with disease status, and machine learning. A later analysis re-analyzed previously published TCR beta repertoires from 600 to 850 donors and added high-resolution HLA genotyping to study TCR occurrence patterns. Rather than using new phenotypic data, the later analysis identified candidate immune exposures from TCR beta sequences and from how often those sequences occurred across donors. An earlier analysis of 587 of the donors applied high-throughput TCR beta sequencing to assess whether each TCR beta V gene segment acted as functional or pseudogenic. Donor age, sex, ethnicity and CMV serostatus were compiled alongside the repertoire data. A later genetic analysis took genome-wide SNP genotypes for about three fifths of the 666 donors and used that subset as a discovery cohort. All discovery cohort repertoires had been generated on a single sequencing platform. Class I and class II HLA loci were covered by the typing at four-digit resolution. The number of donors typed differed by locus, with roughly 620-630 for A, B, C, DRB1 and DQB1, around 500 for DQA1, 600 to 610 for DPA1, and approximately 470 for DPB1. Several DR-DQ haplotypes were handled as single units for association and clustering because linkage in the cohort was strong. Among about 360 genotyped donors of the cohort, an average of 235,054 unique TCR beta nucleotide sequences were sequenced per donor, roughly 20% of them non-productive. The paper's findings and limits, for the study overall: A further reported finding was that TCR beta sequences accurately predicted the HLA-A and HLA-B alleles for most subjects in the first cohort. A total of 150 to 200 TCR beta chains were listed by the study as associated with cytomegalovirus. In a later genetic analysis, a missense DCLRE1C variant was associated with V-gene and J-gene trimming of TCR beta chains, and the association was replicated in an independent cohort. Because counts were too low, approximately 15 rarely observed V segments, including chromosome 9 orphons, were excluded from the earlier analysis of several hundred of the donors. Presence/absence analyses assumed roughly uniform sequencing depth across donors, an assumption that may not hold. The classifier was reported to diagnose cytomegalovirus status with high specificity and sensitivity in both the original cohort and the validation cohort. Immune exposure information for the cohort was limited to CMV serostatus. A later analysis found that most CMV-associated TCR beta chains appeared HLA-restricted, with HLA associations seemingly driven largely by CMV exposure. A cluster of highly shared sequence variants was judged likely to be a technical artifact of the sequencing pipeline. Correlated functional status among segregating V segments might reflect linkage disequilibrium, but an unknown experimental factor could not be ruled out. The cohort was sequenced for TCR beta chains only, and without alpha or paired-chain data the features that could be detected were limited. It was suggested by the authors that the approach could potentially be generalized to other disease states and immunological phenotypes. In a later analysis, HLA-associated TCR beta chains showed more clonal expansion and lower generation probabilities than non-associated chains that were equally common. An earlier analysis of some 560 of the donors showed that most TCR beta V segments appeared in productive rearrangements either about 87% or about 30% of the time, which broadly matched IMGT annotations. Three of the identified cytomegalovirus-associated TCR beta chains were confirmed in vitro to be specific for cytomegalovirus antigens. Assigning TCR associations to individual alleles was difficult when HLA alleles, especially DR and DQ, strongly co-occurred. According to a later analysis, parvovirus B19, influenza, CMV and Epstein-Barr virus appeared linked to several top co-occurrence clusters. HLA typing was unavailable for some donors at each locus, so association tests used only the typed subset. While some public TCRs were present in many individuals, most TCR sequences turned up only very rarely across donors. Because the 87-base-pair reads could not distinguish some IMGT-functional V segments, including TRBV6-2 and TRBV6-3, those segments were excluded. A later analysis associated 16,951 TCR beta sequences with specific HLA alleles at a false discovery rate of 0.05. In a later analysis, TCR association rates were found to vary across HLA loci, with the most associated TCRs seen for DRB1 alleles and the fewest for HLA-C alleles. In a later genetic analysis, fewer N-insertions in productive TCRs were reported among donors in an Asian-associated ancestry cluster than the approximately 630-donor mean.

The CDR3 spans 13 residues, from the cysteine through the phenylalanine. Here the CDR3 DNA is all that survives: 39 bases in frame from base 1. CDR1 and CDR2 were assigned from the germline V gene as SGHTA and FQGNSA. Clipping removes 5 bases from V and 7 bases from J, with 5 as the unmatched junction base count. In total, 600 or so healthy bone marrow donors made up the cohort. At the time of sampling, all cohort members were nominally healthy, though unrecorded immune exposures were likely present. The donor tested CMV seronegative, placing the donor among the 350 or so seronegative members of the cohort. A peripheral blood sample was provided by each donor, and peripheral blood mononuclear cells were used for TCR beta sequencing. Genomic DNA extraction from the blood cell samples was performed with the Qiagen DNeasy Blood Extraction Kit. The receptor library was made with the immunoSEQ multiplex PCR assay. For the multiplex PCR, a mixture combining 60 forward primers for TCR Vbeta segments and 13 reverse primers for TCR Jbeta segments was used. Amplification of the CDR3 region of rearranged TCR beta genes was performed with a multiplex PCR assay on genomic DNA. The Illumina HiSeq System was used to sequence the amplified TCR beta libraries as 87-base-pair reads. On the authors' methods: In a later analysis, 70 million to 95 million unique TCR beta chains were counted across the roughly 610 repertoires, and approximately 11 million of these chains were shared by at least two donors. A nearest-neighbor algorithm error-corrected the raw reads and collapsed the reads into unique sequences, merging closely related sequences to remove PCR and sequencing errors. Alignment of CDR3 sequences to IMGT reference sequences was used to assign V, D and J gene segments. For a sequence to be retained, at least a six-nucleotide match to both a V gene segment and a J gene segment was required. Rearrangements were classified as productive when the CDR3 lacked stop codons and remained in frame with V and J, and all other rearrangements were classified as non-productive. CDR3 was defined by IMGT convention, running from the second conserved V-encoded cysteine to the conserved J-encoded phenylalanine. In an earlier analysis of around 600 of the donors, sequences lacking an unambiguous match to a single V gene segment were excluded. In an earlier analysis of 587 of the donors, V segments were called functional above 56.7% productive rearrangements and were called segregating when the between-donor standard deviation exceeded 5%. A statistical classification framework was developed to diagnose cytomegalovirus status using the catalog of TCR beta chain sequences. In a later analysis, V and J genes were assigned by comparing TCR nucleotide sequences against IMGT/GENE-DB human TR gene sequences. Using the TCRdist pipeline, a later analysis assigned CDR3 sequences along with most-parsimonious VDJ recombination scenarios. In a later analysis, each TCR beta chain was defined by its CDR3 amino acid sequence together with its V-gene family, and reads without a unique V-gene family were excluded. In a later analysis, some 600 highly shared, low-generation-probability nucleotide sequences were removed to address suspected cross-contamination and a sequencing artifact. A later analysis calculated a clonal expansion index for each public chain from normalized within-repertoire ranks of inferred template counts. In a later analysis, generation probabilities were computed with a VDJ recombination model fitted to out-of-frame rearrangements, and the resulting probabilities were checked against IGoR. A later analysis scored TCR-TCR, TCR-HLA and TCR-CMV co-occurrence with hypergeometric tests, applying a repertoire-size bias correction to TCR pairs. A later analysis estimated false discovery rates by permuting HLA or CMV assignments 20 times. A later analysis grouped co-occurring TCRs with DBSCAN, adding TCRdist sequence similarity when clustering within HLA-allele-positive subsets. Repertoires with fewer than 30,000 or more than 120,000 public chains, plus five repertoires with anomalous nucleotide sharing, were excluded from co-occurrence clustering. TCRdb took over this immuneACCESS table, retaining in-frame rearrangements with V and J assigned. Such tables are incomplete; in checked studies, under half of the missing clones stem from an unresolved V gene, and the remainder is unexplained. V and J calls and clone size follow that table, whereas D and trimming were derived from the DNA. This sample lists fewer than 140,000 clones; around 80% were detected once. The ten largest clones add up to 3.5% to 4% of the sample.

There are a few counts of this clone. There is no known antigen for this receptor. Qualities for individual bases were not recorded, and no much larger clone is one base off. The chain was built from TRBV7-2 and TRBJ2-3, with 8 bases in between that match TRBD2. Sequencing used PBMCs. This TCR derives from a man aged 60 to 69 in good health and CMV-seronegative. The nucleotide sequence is TGTGCCAGCAGCGAAGCGGGGGAATATACGCAGTATTTT. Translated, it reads CASSEAGEYTQYF.